The present entry profiles one TCR beta chain with its context. These data belong to a study of blood T cell repertoires in COVID-19. Germline V gene lookup returns CDR1 PRHDT and CDR2 FYEKMQ (reference sequence). V shed 2 bases, J shed 4 bases, and the junction held 2 bases outside the gene matches. The length of the CDR3 is 14 residues. Profiling relied on immunoSEQ multiplex PCR, and the TCRdb table lists in-frame clones only, not all of them. The table includes 300,000 to 400,000 clones, 80% to 90% detected once. The TCR sequence derives from a middle-aged woman with acute COVID-19. The genes are TRBV13 and TRBJ2-5; 9 nucleotides line up with TRBD1. The sequenced material came from PBMCs or T cells enriched from blood (not recorded which). The CDR3 loop is CASSLRQGVETQYF. CDR3 sequence (DNA): TGTGCCAGCAGCTTAAGACAGGGGGTAGAGACCCAGTACTTC.